The clone carrying this T cell receptor beta chain was detected only a few times. Its antigen is unidentified. This sample was included in a study of T cell repertoires in cytomegalovirus infection. Study-wide background: In the study, CMV epitopes included recently identified HLA-C-restricted and well-studied HLA-B-restricted ones. Public TCR beta signatures marked donors with CMV infection and the matching HLA.

The CDR3 covers 14 residues. Trimming took off 2 bases at V and 3 bases at J, with 10 bases between the two ends. Germline V gives CDR1 SGHTA, CDR2 FQGNSA. TCRdb re-analysed the reads in MiXCR, keeping a single row per CDR3 protein. The repertoire holds around 800,000 distinct CDR3 sequences, with over 25% as singletons. The study's findings and limits: The study found HLA-C-restricted CMV-specific TCR beta clonotypes dominating the ex vivo response.

J is TRBJ2-5 and V is TRBV7-2, with D unclear. This receptor was taken from a human donor in good health (CMV status not recorded). Some clones in this sample may be carry-over from other donors' samples. This specimen consisted of cultured CD8+ T cells from PBMCs, obtained from culture after CMV antigen stimulation. The CDR3 region has the DNA TGTGCCAGCAGCTTATCTTCTCTTGAAGAGACCCAGTACTTC. Encoded protein: CASSLSSLEETQYF.